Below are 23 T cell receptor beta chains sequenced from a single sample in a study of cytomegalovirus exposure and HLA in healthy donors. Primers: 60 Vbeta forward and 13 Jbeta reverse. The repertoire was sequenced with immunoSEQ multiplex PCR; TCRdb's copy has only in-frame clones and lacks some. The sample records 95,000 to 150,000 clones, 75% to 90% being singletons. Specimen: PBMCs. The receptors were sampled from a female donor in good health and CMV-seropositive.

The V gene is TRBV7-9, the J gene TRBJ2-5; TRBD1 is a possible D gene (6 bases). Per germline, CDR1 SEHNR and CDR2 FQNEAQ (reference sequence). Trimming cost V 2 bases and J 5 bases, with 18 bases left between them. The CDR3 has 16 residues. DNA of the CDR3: TGTGCCAGCAGCTTATTTCTCGGGACATTAAGTGAGACCCAGTACTTC. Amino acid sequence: CASSLFLGTLSETQYF.

As DNA, the CDR3 is TGTGCCAGCAGCATCTCAAGGGGCGGGGAGCTGTTTTTT. It specifies CASSISRGGELFF. The chain carries TRBV11-2 and TRBJ2-2, with D perhaps TRBD1 (5 bases). This CDR3 has 13 amino acids. V was pared by 5 bases and J by 7 bases, with 11 bases between. CDR1 and CDR2 from the germline V gene are SGHAT and FQNNGV.

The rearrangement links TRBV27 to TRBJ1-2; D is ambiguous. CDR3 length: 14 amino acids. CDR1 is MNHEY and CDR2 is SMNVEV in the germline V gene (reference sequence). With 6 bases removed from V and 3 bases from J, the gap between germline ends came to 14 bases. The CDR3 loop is CASSRGTLHYGYTF. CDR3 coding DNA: TGTGCCAGCAGCCGGGGAACACTTCACTATGGCTACACCTTC.

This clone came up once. CDR3: CASGPWGGTGVKDEQFF. For the CDR3, the DNA is TGTGCTAGTGGTCCTTGGGGGGGGACAGGGGTTAAGGATGAGCAGTTCTTC. The gene calls are TRBV12-5 and TRBJ2-1; 10 nucleotides agree with TRBD1. CDR3 length equals 17 residues. V lost 5 bases and J lost 8; bases outside the gene matches: 15. The germline gives CDR1 LGHNT, CDR2 FRNRAP. Supplemented by reference TRBV12-5 and TRBJ2-1, the full variable domain reads DARVTQTPRHKVTEMGQEVTMRCQPILGHNTVFWYRQTMMQGLELLAYFRNRAPLDDSGMPKDRFSAEMPDATLATLKIQPSEPRDSAVYFCASGPWGGTGVKDEQFFGPGTRLTVL.

DNA for the CDR3: TGTGCCAGTAGTGGAGGGGCTTATAGCAATCAGCCCCAGCATTTT. It translates to CASSGGAYSNQPQHF. The chain has TRBV19 and TRBJ1-5, with a tentative D call TRBD1 (5 bases). CDR1 and CDR2 from the germline V gene are LNHDA and SQIVND (reference sequence). The ends were cut back, 5 bases at V and 0 bases at J, with 11 bases in the middle. CDR3 size: 15 residues.

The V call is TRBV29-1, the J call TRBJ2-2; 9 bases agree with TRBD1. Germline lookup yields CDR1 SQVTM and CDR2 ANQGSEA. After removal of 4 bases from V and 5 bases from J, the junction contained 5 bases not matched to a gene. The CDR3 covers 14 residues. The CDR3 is CSVGVQGATGELFF. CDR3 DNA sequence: TGCAGCGTTGGGGTACAGGGGGCGACCGGGGAGCTGTTTTTT.

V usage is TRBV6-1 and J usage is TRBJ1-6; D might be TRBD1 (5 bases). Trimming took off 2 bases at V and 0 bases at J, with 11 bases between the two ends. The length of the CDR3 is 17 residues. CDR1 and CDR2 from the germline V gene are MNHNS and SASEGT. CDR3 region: CASSELKGFSYNSPLHF. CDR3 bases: TGTGCCAGCAGTGAATTAAAGGGGTTCTCCTATAATTCACCCCTCCACTTT.

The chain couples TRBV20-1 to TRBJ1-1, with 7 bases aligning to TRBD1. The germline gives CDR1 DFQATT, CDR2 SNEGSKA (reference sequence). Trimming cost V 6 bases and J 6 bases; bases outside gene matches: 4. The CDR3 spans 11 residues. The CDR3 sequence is CSAPGGSEAFF. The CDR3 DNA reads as TGCAGTGCCCCAGGGGGGTCTGAAGCTTTCTTT.

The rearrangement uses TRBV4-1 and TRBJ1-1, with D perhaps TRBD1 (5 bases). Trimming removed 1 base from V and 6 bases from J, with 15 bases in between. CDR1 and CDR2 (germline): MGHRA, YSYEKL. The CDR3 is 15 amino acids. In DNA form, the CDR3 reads TGCGCCAGCAGCCAAGCTATGGGGCGCCACGCTGAAGCTTTCTTT. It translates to CASSQAMGRHAEAFF.

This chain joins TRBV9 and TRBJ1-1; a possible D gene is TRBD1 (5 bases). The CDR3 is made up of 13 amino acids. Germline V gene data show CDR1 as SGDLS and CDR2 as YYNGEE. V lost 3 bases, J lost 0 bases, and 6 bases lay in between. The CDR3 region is CASSETVNTEAFF. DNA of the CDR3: TGTGCCAGCAGCGAGACAGTGAACACTGAAGCTTTCTTT.

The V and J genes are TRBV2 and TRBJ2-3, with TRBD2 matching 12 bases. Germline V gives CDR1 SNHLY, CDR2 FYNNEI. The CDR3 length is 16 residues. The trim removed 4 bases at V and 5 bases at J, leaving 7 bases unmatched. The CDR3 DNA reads TGTGCCAGCAGTGGGCTGGGACTAGCGGGCGAAGATACGCAGTATTTT. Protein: CASSGLGLAGEDTQYF.

The CDR3 region is CASRPGLGGETQYF. The CDR3, as DNA: TGTGCCAGCAGACCGGGACTAGGGGGGGAGACCCAGTACTTC. The chain combines TRBV6-1 with TRBJ2-5, with 8 bases that match TRBD2. The germline V gene has CDR1 MNHNS and CDR2 SASEGT. Unmatched junction bases numbered 8, after V lost 6 bases and J lost 5 bases. The CDR3 sequence is 14 residues long.

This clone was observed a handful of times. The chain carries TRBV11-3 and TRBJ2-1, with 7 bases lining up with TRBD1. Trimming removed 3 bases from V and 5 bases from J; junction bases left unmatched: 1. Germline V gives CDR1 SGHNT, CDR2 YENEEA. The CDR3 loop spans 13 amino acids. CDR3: CASSLGTDNEQFF. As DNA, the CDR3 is TGTGCCAGCAGCTTGGGGACAGACAATGAGCAGTTCTTC.

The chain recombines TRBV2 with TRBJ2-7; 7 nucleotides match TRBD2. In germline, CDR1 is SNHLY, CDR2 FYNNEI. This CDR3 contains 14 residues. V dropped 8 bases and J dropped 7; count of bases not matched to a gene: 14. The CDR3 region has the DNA TGTGCCAGCCTTTTAGAAGGGGCCGGGAGGGAGCAGTACTTC. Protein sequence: CASLLEGAGREQYF.

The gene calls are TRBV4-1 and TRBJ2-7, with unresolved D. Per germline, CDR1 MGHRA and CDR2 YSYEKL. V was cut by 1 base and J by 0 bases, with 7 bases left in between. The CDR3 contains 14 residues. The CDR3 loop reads CASSQGGSSYEQYF. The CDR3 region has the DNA TGCGCCAGCAGCCAAGGAGGAAGCTCCTACGAGCAGTACTTC.

The CDR3 loop reads CASRIGAEQYF. The DNA for the CDR3 is TGTGCCAGCAGGATTGGGGCCGAGCAGTACTTC. The V call is TRBV27, the J call TRBJ2-7, with D possibly being TRBD1 (5 bases). From germline, CDR1 is MNHEY and CDR2 SMNVEV (reference sequence). Deletions cut 6 bases from V and 6 bases from J, with 9 bases between. This CDR3 is built from 11 residues.

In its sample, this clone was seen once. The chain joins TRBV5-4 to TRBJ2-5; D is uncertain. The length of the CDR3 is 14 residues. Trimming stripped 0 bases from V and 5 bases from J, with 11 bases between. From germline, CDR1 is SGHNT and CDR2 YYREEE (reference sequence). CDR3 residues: CASSLGLPPETQYF. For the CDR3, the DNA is TGTGCCAGCAGCTTGGGACTCCCCCCTGAGACCCAGTACTTC.

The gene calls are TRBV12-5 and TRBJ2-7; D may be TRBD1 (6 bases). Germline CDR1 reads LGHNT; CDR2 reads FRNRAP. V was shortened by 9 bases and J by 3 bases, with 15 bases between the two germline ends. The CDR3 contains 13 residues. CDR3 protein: CASSRDTYYEQYF. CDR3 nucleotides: TGTGCTAGCTCCCGGGACACCTACTACGAGCAGTACTTC.

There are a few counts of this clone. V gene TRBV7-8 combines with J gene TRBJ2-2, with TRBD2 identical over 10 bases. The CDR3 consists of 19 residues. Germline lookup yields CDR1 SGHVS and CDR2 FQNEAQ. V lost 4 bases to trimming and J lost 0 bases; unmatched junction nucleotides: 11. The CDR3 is CASSSRGVAGGPNTGELFF. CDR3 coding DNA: TGTGCCAGCAGCTCCCGGGGGGTAGCGGGGGGCCCGAACACCGGGGAGCTGTTTTTT.

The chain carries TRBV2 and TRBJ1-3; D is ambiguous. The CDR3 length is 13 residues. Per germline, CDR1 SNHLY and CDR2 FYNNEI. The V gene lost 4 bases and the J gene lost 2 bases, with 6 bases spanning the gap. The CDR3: CASSVVTGNTIYF. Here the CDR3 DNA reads TGTGCCAGCAGTGTAGTCACTGGAAACACCATATATTTT. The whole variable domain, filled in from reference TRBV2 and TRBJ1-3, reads EPEVTQTPSHQVTQMGQEVILRCVPISNHLYFYWYRQILGQKVEFLVSFYNNEISEKSEIFDDQFSVERPDGSNFTLKIRSTKLEDSAMYFCASSVVTGNTIYFGEGSWLTVV.

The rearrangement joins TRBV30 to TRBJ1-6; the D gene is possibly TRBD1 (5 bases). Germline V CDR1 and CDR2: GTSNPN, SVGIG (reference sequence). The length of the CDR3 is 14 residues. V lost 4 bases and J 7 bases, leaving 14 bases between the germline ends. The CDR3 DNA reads TGTGCCTGGAACCTCGGACATGGGAATTCACCCCTCCACTTT. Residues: CAWNLGHGNSPLHF.

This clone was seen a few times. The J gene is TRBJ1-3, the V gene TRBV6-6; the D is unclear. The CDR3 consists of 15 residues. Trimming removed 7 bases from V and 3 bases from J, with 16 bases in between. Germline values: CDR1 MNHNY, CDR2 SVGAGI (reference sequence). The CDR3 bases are TGTGCCAGCACTACCCCCAAATCCGATGGAAACACCATATATTTT. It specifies CASTTPKSDGNTIYF.

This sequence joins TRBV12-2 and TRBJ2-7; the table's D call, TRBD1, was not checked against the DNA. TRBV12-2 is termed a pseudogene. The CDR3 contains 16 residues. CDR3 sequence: CASRLAGQGPTYEQYF. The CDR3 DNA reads TGTGCAAGTCGCTTAGCCGGACAGGGGCCGACCTACGAGCAGTACTTC.